This is a list of T cell receptor beta chains from one sample in a study of Graves' ophthalmopathy and Graves' hyperthyroidism. TCRdb itself ran the multiplex PCR reads through MiXCR, one entry per CDR3 protein. The data contain over 150,000 distinct CDR3 sequences, 30% to 45% of them singletons. Input material: peripheral blood. Every receptor here comes from a woman aged 40 to 50 with Graves' ophthalmopathy. Each CDR3 is given with its conserved first and last residue. Each record gives: V gene, J gene, clone size, D gene, CDR3 DNA, CDR3 protein. A D gene is named only where the DNA matches it firmly. The size field is filled for only some rows; it gives once, few, many or a size class.

V: TRBV24-1
J: TRBJ2-5
size: -
D: -
DNA: TGTGCCACCAGTGATACGGACAGCCCGCCGGAGACCCAGTACTTC
CDR3: CATSDTDSPPETQYF

V: TRBV2
J: TRBJ2-7
size: many
D: -
DNA: TGTGCCAGCAGTGAACTGGGGGCTGGAGAGCAGTACTTC
CDR3: CASSELGAGEQYF

V: TRBV6-2/TRBV6-3
J: TRBJ1-1
size: -
D: -
DNA: TGTGCCAGCAGTTACGACGTTGGGAGCGGGCCCACTGAAGCTTTCTTT
CDR3: CASSYDVGSGPTEAFF

V: TRBV24-1
J: TRBJ2-2
size: many
D: TRBD1
DNA: TGTGCCACCAGTGATGTTCCGGGACAGGGGGACACCGGGGAGCTGTTTTTT
CDR3: CATSDVPGQGDTGELFF

V: TRBV19
J: TRBJ2-7
size: many
D: TRBD2
DNA: TGTGCCAGTAGTATAGTAGCGGGAGACACCTACGAGCAGTACTTC
CDR3: CASSIVAGDTYEQYF

V: TRBV29-1
J: TRBJ1-1
size: -
D: -
DNA: TGCAGCGTTGACAGGGGAAGAAACACTGAAGCTTTCTTT
CDR3: CSVDRGRNTEAFF

V: TRBV7-2
J: TRBJ1-1
size: -
D: -
DNA: TGTGCCAGCAGCTTGGGACCGTCGAACACTGAAGCTTTCTTT
CDR3: CASSLGPSNTEAFF

V: TRBV7-6
J: TRBJ1-1
size: many
D: TRBD1
DNA: TGTGCCAGCAGCTTTCCGGGACAGGGGGGTAAAATGAACACTGAAGCTTTCTTT
CDR3: CASSFPGQGGKMNTEAFF

V: TRBV28
J: TRBJ1-5
size: many
D: TRBD1
DNA: TGTGCCAGCAGCAGGGACAGGGGGTCTCTTAGCAATCAGCCCCAGCATTTT
CDR3: CASSRDRGSLSNQPQHF

V: TRBV7-2
J: TRBJ2-2
size: many
D: TRBD1
DNA: TGTGCCAGCAGCCTCAGGACAGGGAGCTCCGGGGAGCTGTTTTTT
CDR3: CASSLRTGSSGELFF

V: TRBV7-2
J: TRBJ2-7
size: -
D: -
DNA: TGCGCCAGCAGCCAAGATTCGGACGAGCAGTACTTC
CDR3: CASSQDSDEQYF